One and the same sample provided the 21 T cell receptor beta chains below, sequenced in a study of blood T cells in healthy people across ages. A sample-barcoded 5' primer and a J-beta primer mix were used in a second PCR of about 7 to 11 cycles. Each CDR3 protein gets one entry after TCRdb re-called the 5' RACE reads with MiXCR. The table includes about 1.7 million distinct CDR3 sequences, roughly 27% detected once. The sequencing sample was made of blood. All receptors come from a young woman in good health.

This clonotype was seen a few times. The chain joins TRBV6-6 to TRBJ2-1; D is ambiguous. V was clipped by 5 bases and J by 3 bases, with 14 bases between them. The CDR3 consists of 15 residues. Germline lookup yields CDR1 MNHNY and CDR2 SVGAGI (reference sequence). CDR3 protein: CASSPDLGHYNEQFF. CDR3 DNA sequence: TGTGCCAGCAGTCCTGACCTGGGCCACTACAATGAGCAGTTCTTC.

This clonotype was seen a single time. Here the CDR3 reads CASSPSRPQKETQYF. The CDR3 DNA is TGTGCCAGCTCACCAAGTCGGCCCCAGAAAGAGACCCAGTACTTC. This chain joins TRBV18 and TRBJ2-7; D uncertain. Gene TRBJ2-5 matches the end of the DNA better, so the J call may be wrong. The CDR3 loop spans 15 amino acids. In germline, CDR1 is KGHSH, CDR2 LQKENI.

The chain employs TRBV24-1 and TRBJ2-4; TRBD2 matches at 7 bases. CDR3 length: 16 amino acids. V lost 6 bases to trimming and J lost 13 bases; unmatched junction nucleotides: 20. The germline V gene has CDR1 KGHDR and CDR2 SFDVKD. The CDR3 loop reads CATSPKWLADYNEQYF. CDR3 DNA: TGTGCCACCAGTCCTAAGTGGCTAGCGGACTACAATGAGCAGTACTTC.

As for this clonotype: This may come from a read error, since a much larger clone is one base off. The chain employs TRBV20-1 and TRBJ1-2, with 7 bases that match TRBD1. This CDR3 spans 13 amino acids. Germline CDR1 reads DFQATT; CDR2 reads SNEGSKA (reference sequence). V lost 0 bases to trimming and J lost 8 bases; unmatched junction nucleotides: 6. The CDR3 sequence is CSARDQGGGGYTF. CDR3 nucleotides: TGCAGTGCTAGAGATCAGGGGGGAGGGGGCTACACCTTC.

This clonotype was found many times. The CDR3 sequence: CATEGGDNYEQYF. The DNA for the CDR3 is TGTGCCACCGAGGGCGGGGATAACTACGAGCAGTACTTC. The V call is TRBV10-3, the J call TRBJ2-7; weak D call: TRBD2 (6 bases). This CDR3 spans 13 amino acids. The germline CDR1 and CDR2 sequences are ENHRY and SYGVKD. V was cut by 10 bases and J by 3 bases, with 16 bases left in between.

In this sample, this clonotype turned up a few times. The chain employs TRBV12-3 or TRBV12-4 and TRBJ2-5, with D tentatively TRBD1 (5 bases). V was clipped by 6 bases and J by 5 bases, with 13 bases between them. The CDR3 length is 13 residues. CDR3 residues: CASRPTDSETQYF. CDR3 sequence (DNA): TGTGCCAGCAGACCGACAGATTCGGAGACCCAGTACTTC.

This clonotype was recorded many times. This chain's CDR3 is CASSYLGQGLGSQETQYF. The CDR3, as DNA: TGTGCCAGCAGTTATCTAGGACAGGGGTTGGGTTCACAAGAGACCCAGTACTTC. The chain recombines TRBV6-5 with TRBJ2-5; 9 positions match TRBD1. The germline CDR1 and CDR2 sequences are MNHEY and SVGAGI. Trimming at V came to 3 bases and at J to 2 bases, leaving 13 bases not matched to a gene. There are 18 residues in the CDR3.

The V gene is TRBV7-2, the J gene TRBJ1-4; D is uncertain. The CDR3 runs 14 residues. V dropped 5 bases and J dropped 4 bases, with 11 bases sitting between them. Germline lookup yields CDR1 SGHTA and CDR2 FQGNSA. CDR3 DNA: TGTGCCAGCAGCCCTGGCAGGCTTAATGAAAAACTGTTTTTT. Protein sequence: CASSPGRLNEKLFF.

This clonotype was counted only a few times. The rearrangement links TRBV30 to TRBJ2-7, with TRBD1 identical over 11 bases. With 2 bases clipped from V and 3 bases from J, the junction kept 6 bases outside the gene matches. This CDR3 region has 15 residues. CDR1 and CDR2 from the germline V gene are GTSNPN and SVGIG (reference sequence). CDR3 in amino acids: CAWSKRDRGIYEQYF. Written as DNA, the CDR3 is TGTGCCTGGAGTAAAAGGGACAGGGGGATCTACGAGCAGTACTTC. The whole variable domain, filled in from reference TRBV30 and TRBJ2-7, reads SQTIHQWPATLVQPVGSPLSLECTVEGTSNPNLYWYRQAAGRGLQLLFYSVGIGQISSEVPQNLSASRPQDRQFILSSKKLLLSDSGFYLCAWSKRDRGIYEQYFGPGTRLTVT.

The chain uses TRBV29-1 and TRBJ1-2, with no clear D. V shed 8 bases and J shed 4 bases, with 14 bases lying between them. The CDR3 sequence is 12 residues long. Germline lookup yields CDR1 SQVTM and CDR2 ANQGSEA. CDR3: CSQWTEFYGYTF. In DNA form, the CDR3 reads TGCAGCCAATGGACGGAATTCTATGGCTACACCTTC.

Many counts were recorded for this clonotype. This sequence joins TRBV12-3 or TRBV12-4 and TRBJ2-4; 8 bases match TRBD1. This CDR3 is built from 13 residues. V trimming: 6 bases; J trimming: 10 bases; junction bases outside the gene matches: 8. This chain's CDR3 is CASSWDRSGIQYF. CDR3 bases: TGTGCCAGCAGCTGGGACAGGTCGGGGATTCAGTACTTC.

This clonotype was seen a handful of times. The rearrangement links TRBV20-1 to TRBJ1-5; 8 nucleotides line up with TRBD1. The trim removed 5 bases at V and 4 bases at J, leaving 7 bases unmatched. Germline V gene lookup returns CDR1 DFQATT and CDR2 SNEGSKA (reference sequence). This CDR3 region has 14 residues. Here the CDR3 DNA reads TGCAGTGCTGAGTCCGGACAGGGTAATCAGCCCCAGCATTTT. Residues: CSAESGQGNQPQHF.

Many counts were recorded for this clonotype. The rearrangement joins TRBV3-1 to TRBJ1-2; no reliable D call. The CDR3 consists of 15 residues. The germline gives CDR1 LGHDT, CDR2 YNNKEL (reference sequence). Trimming left V 5 bases short and J 8 bases short, with 21 bases between. CDR3 DNA: TGTGCCAGCAGCACCCGGGCCCTCAAGGGCTACGGCTACACCTTC. Translated: CASSTRALKGYGYTF. Variable domain in full (rest from reference TRBV3-1 and TRBJ1-2): DTAVSQTPKYLVTQMGNDKSIKCEQNLGHDTMYWYKQDSKKFLKIMFSYNNKELIINETVPNRFSPKSPDKAHLNLHINSLELGDSAVYFCASSTRALKGYGYTFGSGTRLTVV.

This clonotype occurred a few times. The rearrangement links TRBV29-1 to TRBJ1-1, with a possible D match to TRBD1 (6 bases). The CDR3 is 13 residues long. The germline V gene has CDR1 SQVTM and CDR2 ANQGSEA. The CDR3 here is CRALWGRGLEAFF. The CDR3 bases are TGCAGAGCTCTATGGGGCAGGGGACTCGAAGCTTTCTTT.

The gene calls are TRBV10-1 and TRBJ2-6; TRBD1 matches 11 bases. Germline V gives CDR1 WNHNN, CDR2 SYGVQD (reference sequence). The CDR3 is made up of 18 amino acids. After removal of 5 bases from V and 0 bases from J, the junction contained 6 bases not matched to a gene. The CDR3: CASSNGQGAFSGANVLTF. Written as DNA, the CDR3 is TGCGCCAGCAGTAATGGACAGGGGGCTTTCTCTGGGGCCAACGTCCTGACTTTC.

Comments on this clonotype: A read error is possible here, since a much larger clone lies one base away. V is TRBV4-3 and J is TRBJ2-1; 9 bases are shared with TRBD2. CDR1 LGHNA and CDR2 YSLEER come from the germline V gene. CDR3 size: 16 residues. The CDR3 region has the DNA TGCGCCGGCAGTCTCGGGACTAGCCGGTCCCCCAATGAGCAGTTCTTC. This encodes CAGSLGTSRSPNEQFF.

This clonotype was detected a few times. The genes are TRBV7-2 and TRBJ2-1; D is ambiguous. V lost 4 bases and J lost 7, with 14 bases in between. This CDR3 has 14 amino acids. CDR1 is SGHTA and CDR2 is FQGNSA in the germline V gene. CDR3 loop: CASSSQARKNEQFF. CDR3 DNA: TGTGCCAGCAGCTCCCAGGCCAGAAAAAATGAGCAGTTCTTC.

This clonotype occurred many times. The genes are TRBV5-1 and TRBJ1-2, with no clear D. V gave up 0 bases and J gave up 3 bases, with 12 bases separating them. CDR3 length: 15 residues. Germline loops: CDR1 SGHRS, CDR2 YFSETQ. CDR3 amino acids: CASSLEGSLDYGYTF. CDR3 DNA: TGCGCCAGCAGCTTGGAAGGCAGCCTGGACTATGGCTACACCTTC.

This clonotype has more than one count but fewer than ten. This rearrangement joins TRBV9 to TRBJ2-1; 10 bases map to TRBD2. CDR1 and CDR2 (germline): SGDLS, YYNGEE. J was trimmed by 1 base and V by 2 bases; bases with no gene match: 3. This CDR3 region has 16 residues. CDR3 region: CASSVLAGESYNEQFF. As DNA, the CDR3 is TGTGCCAGCAGCGTCCTAGCGGGAGAATCCTACAATGAGCAGTTCTTC.

V is TRBV12-3 or TRBV12-4 and J is TRBJ1-2; 8 nucleotides line up with TRBD1. The CDR3 runs 13 residues. With 3 bases clipped from V and 6 bases from J, the junction kept 3 bases outside the gene matches. The CDR3 bases are TGTGCCAGCAGTTTGGGGACAGGTCATGGCTACACCTTC. This gives the protein CASSLGTGHGYTF.

The sample holds a few counts of this clonotype. V usage is TRBV19 and J usage is TRBJ2-3; a weak D match, TRBD1 (5 bases). V was cut by 4 bases and J by 6 bases, with 11 bases left in between. The CDR3 runs to 13 residues. CDR1 is LNHDA, CDR2 SQIVND, per germline (reference sequence). CDR3 DNA sequence: TGTGCCAGTAGTACCGTCCCAGGGGATACGCAGTATTTT. Its translation is CASSTVPGDTQYF.